A single sample gave rise to the 5 T cell receptor beta chains below, sequenced in a study of early T cells in non-severe SARS-CoV-2 infection. TCRdb called the 5' RACE reads again in MiXCR, with one record for every CDR3 protein. The data hold 70,000 or so distinct CDR3 sequences, with around 12% observed a single time. Sequenced material: whole blood. These receptor sequences come from an adult who was a healthcare worker with PCR-confirmed SARS-CoV-2 infection or an uninfected control (not recorded which).

This clonotype occurred many times. This chain links TRBV6-1 with TRBJ2-3, with D possibly being TRBD1 (5 bases). Germline CDR1 reads MNHNS; CDR2 reads SASEGT. The V end was cut by 3 bases, the J end by 2 bases, with 9 bases between. The CDR3 is 14 amino acids. The CDR3 reads CASSEGQVTDTQYF. The CDR3 DNA reads as TGTGCCAGCAGTGAGGGGCAGGTCACAGATACGCAGTATTTT.

This clonotype showed up many times. V and J are TRBV7-8 and TRBJ2-7; possible D gene TRBD1, 5 bases. CDR1 and CDR2 from the germline V gene are SGHVS and FQNEAQ. There are 12 residues in the CDR3. Trimming shortened V by 3 bases and J by 7 bases, and 10 bases separated the two germline ends. The CDR3 sequence is CASSFPPGEQYF. The CDR3 DNA sequence: TGTGCCAGCAGCTTCCCCCCAGGGGAGCAGTACTTC.

This clonotype was seen ten or more times. The chain joins TRBV12-3 or TRBV12-4 to TRBJ2-1, with D possibly being TRBD1 or TRBD2 (5 bases each). The CDR3 has 16 amino acids. Trimming stripped 7 bases from V and 0 bases from J, with 16 bases between. This CDR3 reads CASTKGRMSSYNEQFF. The CDR3 DNA reads as TGTGCCAGCACCAAGGGGAGAATGAGCTCCTACAATGAGCAGTTCTTC.

This clonotype was detected ten times or more. The J gene is TRBJ1-1, the V gene TRBV18; unclear D gene. Trimming shortened V by 6 bases and J by 0 bases, and 11 bases separated the two germline ends. The CDR3 is 14 amino acids. The germline V gene encodes CDR1 KGHSH and CDR2 LQKENI. The CDR3 DNA sequence: TGTGCCAGCTCCCCGGGAGAAATGAACACTGAAGCTTTCTTT. It translates to CASSPGEMNTEAFF. Full variable domain (remainder filled in from reference TRBV18 and TRBJ1-1): NAGVMQNPRHLVRRRGQEARLRCSPMKGHSHVYWYRQLPEEGLKFMVYLQKENIIDESGMPKERFSAEFPKEGPSILRIQQVVRGDSAAYFCASSPGEMNTEAFFGQGTRLTVV.

This clonotype was recorded many times. V is TRBV9 and J is TRBJ2-3; D tentatively reads TRBD1 or TRBD2 (6 bases each). V was clipped by 4 bases and J by 2 bases, with 14 bases between them. CDR1 SGDLS and CDR2 YYNGEE come from the germline V gene. CDR3 size: 15 residues. Here the CDR3 reads CASSQGGSLTDTQYF. The CDR3 nucleotides read TGTGCCAGCAGCCAAGGGGGGAGTCTCACAGATACGCAGTATTTT.